The text below deals with one T cell receptor (beta chain). Its antigen remains unidentified. The sample is drawn from a study of STAT3 mutations in large granular lymphocyte leukemia. Study-level points and caveats: Every T-cell large granular lymphocyte leukemia patient had at least one immunodominant TCR beta clonotype. Treatment regimens differed across patients between samplings.

Germline CDR1 SQVTM, CDR2 ANQGSEA. The ends lost 3 bases at V and 5 bases at J; junction bases unmatched: 4. The CDR3 length is 13 residues. Here immunoSEQ multiplex PCR was the method, and the copy in TCRdb shows in-frame clones only, minus some. The table lists fewer than 6,000 clones, 88% of them singletons, with 17% in the top ten. The sequenced sample was PBMCs. V is TRBV29-1 and J is TRBJ2-7; 10 bases are a match to TRBD2. This TCR was recovered from a human donor with T large granular lymphocyte leukemia. Some clones in this sample may be carry-over from other donors' samples. The CDR3 nucleotides are TGCAGCGTTGAGCGGCTAGCGGGAGACGAGCAGTACTTC. Its protein product is CSVERLAGDEQYF.